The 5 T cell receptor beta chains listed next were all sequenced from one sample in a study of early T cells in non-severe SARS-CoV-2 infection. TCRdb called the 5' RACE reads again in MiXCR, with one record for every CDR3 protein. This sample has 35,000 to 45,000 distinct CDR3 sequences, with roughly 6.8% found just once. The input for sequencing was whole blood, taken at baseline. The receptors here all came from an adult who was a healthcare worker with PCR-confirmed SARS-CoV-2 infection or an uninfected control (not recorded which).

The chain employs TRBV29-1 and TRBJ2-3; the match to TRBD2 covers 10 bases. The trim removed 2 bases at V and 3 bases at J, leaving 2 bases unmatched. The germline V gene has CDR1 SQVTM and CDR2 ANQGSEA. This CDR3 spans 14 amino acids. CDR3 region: CSVEWGLATDTQYF. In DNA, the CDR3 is TGCAGCGTTGAATGGGGACTAGCGACAGATACGCAGTATTTT.

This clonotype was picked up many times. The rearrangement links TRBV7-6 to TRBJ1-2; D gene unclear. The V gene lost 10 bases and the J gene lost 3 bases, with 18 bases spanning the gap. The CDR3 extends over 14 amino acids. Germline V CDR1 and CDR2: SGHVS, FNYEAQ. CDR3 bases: TGTGCCACGGACCCGGAGGCTCTGGACTATGGCTACACCTTC. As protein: CATDPEALDYGYTF.

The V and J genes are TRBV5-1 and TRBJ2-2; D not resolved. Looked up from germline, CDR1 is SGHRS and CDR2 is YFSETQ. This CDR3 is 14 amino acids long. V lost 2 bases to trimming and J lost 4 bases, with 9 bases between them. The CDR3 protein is CASSLDISTGELFF. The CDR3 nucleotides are TGCGCCAGCAGCTTAGACATATCCACCGGGGAGCTGTTTTTT.

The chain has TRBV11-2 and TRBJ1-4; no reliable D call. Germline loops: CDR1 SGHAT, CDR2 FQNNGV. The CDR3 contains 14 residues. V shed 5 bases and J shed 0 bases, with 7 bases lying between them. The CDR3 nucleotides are TGTGCCAGCAGCCAATTTACAACTAATGAAAAACTGTTTTTT. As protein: CASSQFTTNEKLFF. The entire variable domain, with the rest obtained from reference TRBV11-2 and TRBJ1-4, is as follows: EAGVAQSPRYKIIEKRQSVAFWCNPISGHATLYWYQQILGQGPKLLIQFQNNGVVDDSQLPKDRFSAERLKGVDSTLKIQPAKLEDSAVYLCASSQFTTNEKLFFGSGTQLSVL.

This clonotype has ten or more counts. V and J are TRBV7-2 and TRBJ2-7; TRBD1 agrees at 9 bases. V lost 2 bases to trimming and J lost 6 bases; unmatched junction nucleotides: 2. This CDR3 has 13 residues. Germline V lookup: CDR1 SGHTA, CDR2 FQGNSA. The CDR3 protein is CASSLQTGGEQYF. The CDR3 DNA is TGTGCCAGCAGCTTACAGACAGGGGGCGAGCAGTACTTC.